Described below is a single T cell receptor beta chain sequence and its context. Its antigen is unknown. The sample belongs to a study of vaccination effects on CD4 cells after COVID-19. Across the whole study: Early and late post-vaccination samples came from a few convalescent patients. Post-vaccine sampling took place a median of 72 days after the second dose.

The repertoire was sequenced with immunoSEQ multiplex PCR; TCRdb's copy has only in-frame clones and lacks some. This table has nearly 50,000 clones, around 74% appearing once. Culture proceeded for approximately nine days, and CD4+ T cells were then isolated. Sometime from March through December 2020, the person acquired a SARS-CoV-2 infection that PCR confirmed. Participants completed two doses of the BNT162b2 or mRNA-1273 vaccine. Half-medium changes using IL-2 medium occurred on days 3 and 7. The V end lost 1 base, the J end lost 3 bases, and 6 bases lay between the germline ends. The CDR3 has 13 residues. Per the germline V gene, CDR1 is LGHDT and CDR2 is YNNKEL (reference sequence).

The genes are TRBV3-1 (or the pseudogene TRBV3-2) and TRBJ1-1; unclear D gene. The receptor comes from a human donor who had a prior SARS-CoV-2 infection. Source: CD4+ T cells from PBMCs cultured without peptide, taken after COVID-19 vaccination. The CDR3 region is CASSQVLYTEAFF. The CDR3 bases are TGTGCCAGCAGCCAAGTACTCTACACTGAAGCTTTCTTT.